This TCR beta chain stems from a study of early T cells in non-severe SARS-CoV-2 infection. General observations from the study: A preference for anti-spike CD8 responses marked VDJdb matching, which missed private and CD4 specificities.

CDR3 length: 15 amino acids. Germline CDR1 reads SGHTA; CDR2 reads FQGNSA. Trimming removed 2 bases at V and 4 bases at J, with 14 bases between. The TCR library protocol attached unique molecular identifiers to the individual cDNA molecules. From the 5' RACE reads, TCRdb called clonotypes with MiXCR, one entry per CDR3 protein. The sample holds roughly 35,000 distinct CDR3 sequences; about 9.9% are singletons and the top ten take less than 15%. This clonotype has just a few counts. The target antigen is unknown. This clonotype was sampled from an adult who was a healthcare worker with PCR-confirmed SARS-CoV-2 infection or an uninfected control (not recorded which). The sequencing input was whole blood. The gene calls are TRBV7-2 and TRBJ2-5; perhaps TRBD1 as D (6 bases). CDR3 loop: CASSLRTAFRETQYF. The CDR3 coding sequence is TGTGCCAGCAGCTTAAGGACAGCCTTCCGAGAGACCCAGTACTTC.